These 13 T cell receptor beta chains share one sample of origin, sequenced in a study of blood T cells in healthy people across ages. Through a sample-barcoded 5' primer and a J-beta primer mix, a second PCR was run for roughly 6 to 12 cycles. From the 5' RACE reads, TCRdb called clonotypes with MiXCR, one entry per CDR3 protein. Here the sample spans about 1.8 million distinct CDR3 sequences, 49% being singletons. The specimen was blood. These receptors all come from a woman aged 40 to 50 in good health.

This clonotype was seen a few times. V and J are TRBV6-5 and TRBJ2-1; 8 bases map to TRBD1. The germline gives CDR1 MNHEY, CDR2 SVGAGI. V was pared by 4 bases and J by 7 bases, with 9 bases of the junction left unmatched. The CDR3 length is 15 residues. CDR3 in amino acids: CASSFGQGPSNEQFF. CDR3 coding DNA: TGTGCCAGCAGTTTTGGACAGGGACCATCAAATGAGCAGTTCTTC.

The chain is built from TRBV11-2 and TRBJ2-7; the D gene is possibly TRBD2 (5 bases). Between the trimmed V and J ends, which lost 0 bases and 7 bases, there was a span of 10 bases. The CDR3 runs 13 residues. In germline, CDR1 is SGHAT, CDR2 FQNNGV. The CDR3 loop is CASSLEVGDEQYF. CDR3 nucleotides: TGTGCCAGCAGCTTAGAGGTGGGAGATGAGCAGTACTTC.

CDR3 region: CASSVNFQETQYF. The DNA of the CDR3 is TGTGCCAGCAGTGTGAACTTCCAAGAGACCCAGTACTTC. The genes are TRBV6-4 and TRBJ2-5; D gene uncertain. Looked up from germline, CDR1 is MRHNA and CDR2 is SNTAGT. The CDR3 totals 13 residues. Trimming took off 4 bases at V and 1 base at J, with 7 bases between the two ends.

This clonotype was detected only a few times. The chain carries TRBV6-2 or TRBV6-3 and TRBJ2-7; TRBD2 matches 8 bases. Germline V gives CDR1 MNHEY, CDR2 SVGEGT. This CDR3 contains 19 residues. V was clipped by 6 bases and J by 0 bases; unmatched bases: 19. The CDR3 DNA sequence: TGTGCCAGCAGCCCTTGGGGGCGGGGGGCCTCCGATGGCTCCTACGAGCAGTACTTC. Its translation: CASSPWGRGASDGSYEQYF.

The chain's CDR3 is CASSEALTGLYSHEQYF. CDR3 bases: TGTGCCAGCAGTGAGGCGTTGACAGGGCTTTATTCCCACGAGCAGTACTTC. The J gene is TRBJ2-7, the V gene TRBV25-1; 7 bases agree with TRBD1. V gave up 3 bases and J gave up 5 bases; unmatched junction bases: 16. This CDR3 has 17 amino acids. Germline V gives CDR1 MGHDK, CDR2 SYGVNS.

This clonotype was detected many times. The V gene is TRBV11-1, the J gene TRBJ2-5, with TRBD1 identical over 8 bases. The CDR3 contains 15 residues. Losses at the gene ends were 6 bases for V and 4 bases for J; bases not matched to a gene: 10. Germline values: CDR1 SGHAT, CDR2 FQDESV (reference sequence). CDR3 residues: CASSSGQGRGETQYF. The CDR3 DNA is TGTGCCAGCAGTTCCGGACAGGGTAGGGGAGAGACCCAGTACTTC. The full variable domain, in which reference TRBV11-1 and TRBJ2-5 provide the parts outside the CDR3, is EAEVAQSPRYKITEKSQAVAFWCDPISGHATLYWYRQILGQGPELLVQFQDESVVDDSQLPKDRFSAERLKGVDSTLKIQPAELGDSAMYLCASSSGQGRGETQYFGPGTRLLVL.

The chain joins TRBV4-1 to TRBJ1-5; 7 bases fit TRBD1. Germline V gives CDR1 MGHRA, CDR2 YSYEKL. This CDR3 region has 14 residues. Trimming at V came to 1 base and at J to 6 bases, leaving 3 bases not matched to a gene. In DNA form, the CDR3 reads TGCGCCAGCAGCCAAGCCTCAGGGGGTCAGCCCCAGCATTTT. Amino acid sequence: CASSQASGGQPQHF.

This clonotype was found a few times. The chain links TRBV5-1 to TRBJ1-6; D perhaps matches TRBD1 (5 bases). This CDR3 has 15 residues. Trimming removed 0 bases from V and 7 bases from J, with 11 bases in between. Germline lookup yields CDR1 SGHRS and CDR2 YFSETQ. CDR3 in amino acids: CASSLAGKGNSPLHF. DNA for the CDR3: TGCGCCAGCAGCTTGGCCGGGAAGGGGAATTCACCCCTCCACTTT.

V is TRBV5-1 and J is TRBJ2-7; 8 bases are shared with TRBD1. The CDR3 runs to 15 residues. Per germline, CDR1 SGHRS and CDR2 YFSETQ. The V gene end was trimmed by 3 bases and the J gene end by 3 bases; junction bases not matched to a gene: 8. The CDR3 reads CASSWLSGGGYEQYF. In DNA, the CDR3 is TGCGCCAGCAGCTGGCTTTCAGGGGGCGGCTACGAGCAGTACTTC. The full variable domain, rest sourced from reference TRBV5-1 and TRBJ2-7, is KAGVTQTPRYLIKTRGQQVTLSCSPISGHRSVSWYQQTPGQGLQFLFEYFSETQRNKGNFPGRFSGRQFSNSRSEMNVSTLELGDSALYLCASSWLSGGGYEQYFGPGTRLTVT.

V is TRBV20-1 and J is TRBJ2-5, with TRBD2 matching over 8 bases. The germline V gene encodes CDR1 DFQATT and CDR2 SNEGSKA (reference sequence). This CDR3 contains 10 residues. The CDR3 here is CRPGGETQYF. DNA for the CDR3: TGCAGGCCGGGGGGGGAGACCCAGTACTTC.

The CDR3 DNA follows: TGCAGTGCTAGAGAACAGGGCAGGGAGTTCTTC. This codes for CSAREQGREFF. V is TRBV20-1 and J is TRBJ2-1; TRBD1 is a possible D gene (6 bases). V was clipped by 0 bases and J by 14 bases, with 11 bases between them. The CDR3 has 11 residues. CDR1 and CDR2 from the germline V gene are DFQATT and SNEGSKA (reference sequence).

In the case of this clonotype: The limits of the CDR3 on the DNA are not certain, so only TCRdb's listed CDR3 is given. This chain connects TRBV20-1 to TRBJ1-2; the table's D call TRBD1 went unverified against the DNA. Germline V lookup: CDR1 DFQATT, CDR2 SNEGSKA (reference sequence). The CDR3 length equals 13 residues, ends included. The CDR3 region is CSVTTGLNYGCTF.

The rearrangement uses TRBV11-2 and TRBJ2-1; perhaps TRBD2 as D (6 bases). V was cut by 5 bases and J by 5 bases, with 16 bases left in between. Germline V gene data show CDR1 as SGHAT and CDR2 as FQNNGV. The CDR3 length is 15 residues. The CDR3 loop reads CASSNQGGPNNEQFF. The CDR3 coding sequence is TGTGCCAGCAGCAATCAGGGAGGTCCAAACAATGAGCAGTTCTTC.